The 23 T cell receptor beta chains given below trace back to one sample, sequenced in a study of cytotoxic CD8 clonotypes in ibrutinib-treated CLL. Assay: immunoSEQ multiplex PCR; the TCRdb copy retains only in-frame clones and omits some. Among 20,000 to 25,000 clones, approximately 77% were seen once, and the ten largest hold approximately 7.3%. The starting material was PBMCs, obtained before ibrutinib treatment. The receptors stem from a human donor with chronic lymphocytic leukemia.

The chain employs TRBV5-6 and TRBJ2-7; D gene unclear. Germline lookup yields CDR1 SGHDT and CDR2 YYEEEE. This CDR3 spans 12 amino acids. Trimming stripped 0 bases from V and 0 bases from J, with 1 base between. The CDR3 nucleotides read TGTGCCAGCAGCTTGGTCTCCTACGAGCAGTACTTC. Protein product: CASSLVSYEQYF.

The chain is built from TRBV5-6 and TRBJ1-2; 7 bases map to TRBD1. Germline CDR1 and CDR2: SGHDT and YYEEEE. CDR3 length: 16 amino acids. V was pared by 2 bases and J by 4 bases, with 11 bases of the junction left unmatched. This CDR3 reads CASSLYDRDHLYGYTF. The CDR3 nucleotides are TGTGCCAGCAGCTTATATGACAGGGATCATCTCTATGGCTACACCTTC.

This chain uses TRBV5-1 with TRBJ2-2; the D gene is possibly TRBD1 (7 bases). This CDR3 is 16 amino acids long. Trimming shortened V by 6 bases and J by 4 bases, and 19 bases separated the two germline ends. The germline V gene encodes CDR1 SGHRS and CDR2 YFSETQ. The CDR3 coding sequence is TGCGCCAGCACATTCAACGCAGGGGGGTCCACCGGGGAGCTGTTTTTT. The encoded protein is CASTFNAGGSTGELFF.

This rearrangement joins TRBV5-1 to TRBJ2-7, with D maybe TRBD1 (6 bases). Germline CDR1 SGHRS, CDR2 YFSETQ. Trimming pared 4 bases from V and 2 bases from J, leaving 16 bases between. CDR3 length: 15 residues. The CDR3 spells CASSGSTGGPYEQYF. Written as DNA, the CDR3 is TGCGCCAGCAGCGGGTCGACAGGCGGCCCCTACGAGCAGTACTTC.

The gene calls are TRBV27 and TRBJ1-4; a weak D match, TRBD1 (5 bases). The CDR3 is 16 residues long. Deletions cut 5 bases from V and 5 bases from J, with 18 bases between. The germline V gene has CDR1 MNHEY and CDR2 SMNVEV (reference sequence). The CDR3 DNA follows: TGTGCCAGCAGTCCGCTAATTGGGGGAGACAATGAAAAACTGTTTTTT. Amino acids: CASSPLIGGDNEKLFF.

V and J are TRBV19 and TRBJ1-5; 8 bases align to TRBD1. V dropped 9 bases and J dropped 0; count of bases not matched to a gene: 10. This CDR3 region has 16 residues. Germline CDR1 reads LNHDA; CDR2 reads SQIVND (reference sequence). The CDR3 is CASSPGTGNSNQPQHF. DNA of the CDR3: TGTGCCAGCAGCCCCGGGACAGGCAATAGCAATCAGCCCCAGCATTTT.

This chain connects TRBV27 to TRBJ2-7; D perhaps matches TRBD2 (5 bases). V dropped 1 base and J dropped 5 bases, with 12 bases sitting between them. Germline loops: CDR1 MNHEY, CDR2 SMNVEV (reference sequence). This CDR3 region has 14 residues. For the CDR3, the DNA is TGTGCCAGCAGTTTATACCTGGGAGCCGACGAGCAGTACTTC. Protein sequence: CASSLYLGADEQYF.

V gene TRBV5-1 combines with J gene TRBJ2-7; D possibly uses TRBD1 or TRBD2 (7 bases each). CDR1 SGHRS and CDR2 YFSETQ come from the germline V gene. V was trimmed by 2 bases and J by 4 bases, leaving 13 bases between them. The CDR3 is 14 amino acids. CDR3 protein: CASSFDREGYEQYF. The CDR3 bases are TGCGCCAGCAGCTTCGACAGGGAGGGGTACGAGCAGTACTTC.

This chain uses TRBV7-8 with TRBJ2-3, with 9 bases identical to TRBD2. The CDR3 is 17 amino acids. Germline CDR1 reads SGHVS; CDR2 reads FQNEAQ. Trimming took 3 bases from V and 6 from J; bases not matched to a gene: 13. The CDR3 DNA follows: TGTGCCAGCAGCTTCTGGAGGGCTAGCGGGAAGAAGGATACGCAGTATTTT. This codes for CASSFWRASGKKDTQYF.

CDR3 in amino acids: CASSSTGEGYGYTF. The DNA of the CDR3 is TGTGCCAGCAGCTCGACAGGGGAGGGGTATGGCTACACCTTC. This chain links TRBV11-1 with TRBJ1-2; 8 positions agree with TRBD1. The V gene end was trimmed by 4 bases and the J gene end by 5 bases; junction bases not matched to a gene: 6. CDR1 and CDR2 (germline): SGHAT, FQDESV (reference sequence). This CDR3 has 14 amino acids.

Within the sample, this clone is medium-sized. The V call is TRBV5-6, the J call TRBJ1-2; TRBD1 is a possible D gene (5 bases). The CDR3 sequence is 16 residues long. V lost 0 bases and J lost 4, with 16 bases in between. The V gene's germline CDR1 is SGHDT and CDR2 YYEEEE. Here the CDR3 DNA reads TGTGCCAGCAGCTTGGAGGGCAGGGACCTTTCCTATGGCTACACCTTC. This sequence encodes CASSLEGRDLSYGYTF.

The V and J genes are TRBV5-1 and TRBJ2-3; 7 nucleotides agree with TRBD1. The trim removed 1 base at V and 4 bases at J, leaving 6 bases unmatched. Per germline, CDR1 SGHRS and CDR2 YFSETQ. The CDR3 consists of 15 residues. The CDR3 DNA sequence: TGCGCCAGCAGCTTGACAGGGGATGGGTCAGATACGCAGTATTTT. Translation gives CASSLTGDGSDTQYF.

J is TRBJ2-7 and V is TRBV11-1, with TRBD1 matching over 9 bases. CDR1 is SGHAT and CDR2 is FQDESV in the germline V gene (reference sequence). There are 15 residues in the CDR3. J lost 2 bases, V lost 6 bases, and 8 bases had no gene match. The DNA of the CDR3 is TGTGCCAGCAGTTTCACCGGGACAGGGACCTACGAGCAGTACTTC. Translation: CASSFTGTGTYEQYF. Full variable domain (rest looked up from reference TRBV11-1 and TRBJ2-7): EAEVAQSPRYKITEKSQAVAFWCDPISGHATLYWYRQILGQGPELLVQFQDESVVDDSQLPKDRFSAERLKGVDSTLKIQPAELGDSAMYLCASSFTGTGTYEQYFGPGTRLTVT.

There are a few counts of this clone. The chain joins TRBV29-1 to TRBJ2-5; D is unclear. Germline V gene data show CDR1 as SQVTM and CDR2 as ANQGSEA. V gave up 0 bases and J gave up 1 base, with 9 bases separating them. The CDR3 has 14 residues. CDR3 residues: CSVEDRWSQETQYF. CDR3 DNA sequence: TGCAGCGTTGAAGATCGTTGGTCCCAAGAGACCCAGTACTTC.

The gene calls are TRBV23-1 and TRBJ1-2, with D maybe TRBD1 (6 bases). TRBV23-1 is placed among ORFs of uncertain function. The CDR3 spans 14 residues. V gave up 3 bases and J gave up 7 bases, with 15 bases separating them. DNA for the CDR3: TGCGCCAGCAGTCACGGGGGCGAGTCATCTGGCTACACCTTC. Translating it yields CASSHGGESSGYTF.

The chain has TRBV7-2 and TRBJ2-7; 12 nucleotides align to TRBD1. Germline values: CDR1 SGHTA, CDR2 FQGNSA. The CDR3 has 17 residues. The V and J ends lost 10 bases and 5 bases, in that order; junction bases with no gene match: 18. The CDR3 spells CATRSLSGTGGRHEQYF. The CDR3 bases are TGTGCCACCCGGTCCCTGTCTGGGACAGGGGGCCGGCACGAGCAGTACTTC.

CDR3 region: CASDLGLGANYGYTF. The CDR3 DNA reads as TGTGCCAGCGACCTGGGGCTGGGAGCTAACTATGGCTACACCTTC. J is TRBJ1-2 and V is TRBV28; possibly TRBD1 for D (5 bases). Germline values: CDR1 MDHEN, CDR2 SYDVKM. The CDR3 is 15 amino acids. Trimming left V 8 bases short and J 0 bases short, with 16 bases between.

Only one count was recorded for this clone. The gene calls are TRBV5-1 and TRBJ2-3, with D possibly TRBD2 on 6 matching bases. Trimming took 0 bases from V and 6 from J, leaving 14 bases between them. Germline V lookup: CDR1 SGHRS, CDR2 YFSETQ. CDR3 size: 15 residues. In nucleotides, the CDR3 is TGCGCCAGCAGCTTGGCCCACGCGACTAGTGATACGCAGTATTTT. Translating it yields CASSLAHATSDTQYF.

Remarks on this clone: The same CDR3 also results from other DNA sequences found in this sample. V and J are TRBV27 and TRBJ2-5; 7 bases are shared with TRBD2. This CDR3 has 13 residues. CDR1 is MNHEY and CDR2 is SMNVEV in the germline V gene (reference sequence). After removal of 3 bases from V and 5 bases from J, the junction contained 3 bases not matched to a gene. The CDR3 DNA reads TGTGCCAGCAGTTTGGGGAGGGAGGAGACCCAGTACTTC. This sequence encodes CASSLGREETQYF.

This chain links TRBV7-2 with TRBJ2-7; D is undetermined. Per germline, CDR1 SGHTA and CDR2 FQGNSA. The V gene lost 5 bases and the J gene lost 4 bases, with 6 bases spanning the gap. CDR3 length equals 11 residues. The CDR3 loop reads CASSPQYEQYF. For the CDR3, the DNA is TGTGCCAGCAGCCCCCAATACGAGCAGTACTTC. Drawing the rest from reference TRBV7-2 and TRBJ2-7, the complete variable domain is GAGVSQSPSNKVTEKGKDVELRCDPISGHTALYWYRQSLGQGLEFLIYFQGNSAPDKSGLPSDRFSAERTGGSVSTLTIQRTQQEDSAVYLCASSPQYEQYFGPGTRLTVT.

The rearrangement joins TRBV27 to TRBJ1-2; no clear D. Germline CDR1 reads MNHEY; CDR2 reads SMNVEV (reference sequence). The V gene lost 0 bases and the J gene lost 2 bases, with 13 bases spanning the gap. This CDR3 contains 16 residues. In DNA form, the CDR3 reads TGTGCCAGCAGTTTATCCCAGGCAGGCGTCAACTATGGCTACACCTTC. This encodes CASSLSQAGVNYGYTF.

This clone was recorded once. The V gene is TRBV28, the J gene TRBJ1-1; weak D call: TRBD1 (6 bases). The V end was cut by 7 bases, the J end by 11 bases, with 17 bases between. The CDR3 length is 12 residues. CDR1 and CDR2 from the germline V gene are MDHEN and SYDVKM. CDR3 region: CASISRGPGAFF. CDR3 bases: TGTGCCAGCATCTCGCGGGGGCCTGGGGCTTTCTTT.

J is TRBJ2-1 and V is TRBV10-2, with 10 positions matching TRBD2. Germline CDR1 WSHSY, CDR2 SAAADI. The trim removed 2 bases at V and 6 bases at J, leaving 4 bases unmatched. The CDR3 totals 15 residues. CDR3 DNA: TGCGCCAGCAGTGAGGGGACTAGCGCCTTCAATGAGCAGTTCTTC. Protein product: CASSEGTSAFNEQFF.